This passage covers 24 T cell receptor beta chains from one sample sequenced in a study of shared clonotypes between healthy human individuals. Naive CD8 cells lacked CD45RO and underwent positive selection for CCR7, leaving out terminally differentiated effector memory CD45RA+ cells. The method was immunoSEQ multiplex PCR; TCRdb's version includes in-frame clones alone and lacks a portion of them. The sample lists about 2 million clones, just under 95% seen once, with 1% to 1.3% in the top ten. The material sequenced was naive CD8+ T cells sorted from blood. These receptors originate from a man aged 18 to 30 in good health.

The gene calls are TRBV30 and TRBJ1-1, with 10 bases lining up with TRBD1. Germline CDR1 GTSNPN, CDR2 SVGIG (reference sequence). The junction had 1 base not matched to a gene; V was cut back by 4 bases and J by 2 bases. The CDR3 runs 13 residues. As DNA, the CDR3 is TGTGCCTGGACGACAGGGGGCAACACTGAAGCTTTCTTT. It specifies CAWTTGGNTEAFF.

The V and J genes are TRBV29-1 and TRBJ2-1; weak D call: TRBD2 (6 bases). The CDR3 extends over 12 amino acids. CDR1 and CDR2 from the germline V gene are SQVTM and ANQGSEA. The V and J ends lost 5 bases and 4 bases respectively, with 9 bases between them. The chain's CDR3 is CSVWGEYNEQFF. CDR3 DNA: TGCAGCGTTTGGGGGGAGTACAATGAGCAGTTCTTC.

In DNA form, the CDR3 reads TGCGCCAGCAGCCATGGAGTTAGCTCCTACGAGCAGTACTTC. Amino acids: CASSHGVSSYEQYF. The genes are TRBV4-1 and TRBJ2-7; D gene uncertain. Trimming removed 3 bases from V and 0 bases from J, with 9 bases in between. Germline V gene lookup returns CDR1 MGHRA and CDR2 YSYEKL. This CDR3 region has 14 residues.

V gene TRBV19 combines with J gene TRBJ1-5; 9 bases align to TRBD1. The CDR3 has 15 amino acids. Germline CDR1 reads LNHDA; CDR2 reads SQIVND (reference sequence). V was clipped by 8 bases and J by 0 bases; unmatched bases: 5. CDR3 loop: CASGTGIYSNQPQHF. The CDR3 DNA reads as TGTGCCAGTGGGACAGGGATCTATAGCAATCAGCCCCAGCATTTT.

This rearrangement joins TRBV5-1 to TRBJ2-2; D possibly corresponds to TRBD1 (5 bases). Trimming pared 0 bases from V and 0 bases from J, leaving 12 bases between. This CDR3 is built from 17 residues. Per the germline V gene, CDR1 is SGHRS and CDR2 is YFSETQ. The CDR3 coding sequence is TGCGCCAGCAGCTTGGGGCAGGGAATCGCGAACACCGGGGAGCTGTTTTTT. Amino acid sequence: CASSLGQGIANTGELFF.

This clone came up a few times. The chain employs TRBV10-3 and TRBJ1-3, with 9 bases fitting TRBD1. The V and J ends lost 6 bases and 2 bases, in that order; junction bases with no gene match: 8. This CDR3 region has 16 residues. The germline V gene has CDR1 ENHRY and CDR2 SYGVKD. In DNA form, the CDR3 reads TGTGCCATCAGGGATGCGGGGACAGGGACTGGAAACACCATATATTTT. Its protein product is CAIRDAGTGTGNTIYF.

The rearrangement uses TRBV4-1 and TRBJ2-7, with D maybe TRBD1 (5 bases). Germline V gives CDR1 MGHRA, CDR2 YSYEKL. CDR3 length: 15 amino acids. V gave up 1 base and J gave up 2 bases, with 12 bases separating them. Written as DNA, the CDR3 is TGCGCCAGCAGCCAAGTCGAAACAGGAACCTACGAGCAGTACTTC. Its protein is CASSQVETGTYEQYF.

This clone was picked up one time. The sample carries other DNA sequences with the same CDR3. The chain couples TRBV7-9 to TRBJ2-1; no clear D. The CDR3 has 13 amino acids. The germline CDR1 and CDR2 sequences are SEHNR and FQNEAQ (reference sequence). With 3 bases removed from V and 6 bases from J, the gap between germline ends came to 9 bases. The CDR3 DNA follows: TGTGCCAGCAGCTTGGGATTGGCCAATGAGCAGTTCTTC. Translation gives CASSLGLANEQFF.

Remarks on this clone: The same CDR3 can be traced to other DNA sequences in this sample. This chain uses TRBV5-6 with TRBJ2-1; D gene ambiguous. The length of the CDR3 is 11 residues. Trimming shortened V by 0 bases and J by 10 bases, and 5 bases separated the two germline ends. CDR1 is SGHDT and CDR2 is YYEEEE in the germline V gene. CDR3 sequence (DNA): TGTGCCAGCAGCTTGGTATCCGAGCAGTTCTTC. Its translation is CASSLVSEQFF.

The gene calls are TRBV4-1 and TRBJ2-7; D gene unclear. Per germline, CDR1 MGHRA and CDR2 YSYEKL. This CDR3 is built from 15 residues. Trimming took 0 bases from V and 3 from J, leaving 12 bases between them. The CDR3 coding sequence is TGCGCCAGCAGCCAAGAGCCGGACCTCTTCTACGAGCAGTACTTC. It yields the protein CASSQEPDLFYEQYF.

CDR3 region: CASSISWDSSYEQYF. The CDR3 DNA follows: TGTGCCAGTAGTATAAGTTGGGACAGTTCCTACGAGCAGTACTTC. This chain links TRBV19 with TRBJ2-7; 7 nucleotides agree with TRBD1. Germline V gene sequence: CDR1 LNHDA, CDR2 SQIVND (reference sequence). This CDR3 contains 15 residues. After removal of 2 bases from V and 1 base from J, the junction contained 5 bases not matched to a gene.

The chain employs TRBV4-3 and TRBJ1-2; D is unresolved. This CDR3 is 15 amino acids long. The V and J ends lost 1 base and 5 bases respectively, with 14 bases between them. CDR1 LGHNA and CDR2 YSLEER come from the germline V gene. In nucleotides, the CDR3 is TGCGCCAGCAGCCAAGTGGGAACGATCCTGTATGGCTACACCTTC. Translating gives CASSQVGTILYGYTF.

This clone came up once. This chain connects TRBV6-5 to TRBJ2-2, with D uncertain. The CDR3 totals 12 residues. Germline CDR1 reads MNHEY; CDR2 reads SVGAGI. Trimming left V 5 bases short and J 6 bases short, with 7 bases between. The CDR3 DNA reads TGTGCCAGCAGTACATTTGCCGGGGAGCTGTTTTTT. The encoded protein is CASSTFAGELFF.

The chain employs TRBV5-6 and TRBJ1-5; unclear D gene. V lost 0 bases to trimming and J lost 5 bases, with 6 bases between them. This CDR3 region has 13 residues. CDR1 is SGHDT, CDR2 YYEEEE, per germline. This CDR3 is CASSLGEYQPQHF. The DNA of the CDR3 is TGTGCCAGCAGCTTGGGGGAGTATCAGCCCCAGCATTTT.

Here the CDR3 reads CASSYTGGEQFF. CDR3 DNA: TGTGCCAGCAGTTACACGGGTGGGGAGCAGTTCTTC. The genes are TRBV6-5 and TRBJ2-1; D gene uncertain. The CDR3 is 12 residues long. Per the germline V gene, CDR1 is MNHEY and CDR2 is SVGAGI. Trimming took off 2 bases at V and 10 bases at J, with 9 bases between the two ends.

This rearrangement joins TRBV5-6 to TRBJ2-3; a weak D match, TRBD1 (5 bases). Trimming pared 2 bases from V and 7 bases from J, leaving 26 bases between. CDR1 and CDR2 (germline): SGHDT, YYEEEE. The CDR3 sequence is 18 residues long. The CDR3 here is CASSFFQLRDPQANTQYF. The DNA for the CDR3 is TGTGCCAGCAGCTTCTTCCAGCTCAGGGATCCCCAAGCGAATACGCAGTATTTT.

The rearrangement joins TRBV6-1 to TRBJ1-1, with 7 bases identical to TRBD1. This CDR3 spans 14 amino acids. CDR1 is MNHNS, CDR2 SASEGT, per germline. Unmatched junction bases numbered 8, after V lost 6 bases and J lost 4 bases. The CDR3 coding sequence is TGTGCCAGCAGCTATGACAGGGACTCCACTGAAGCTTTCTTT. Its protein product is CASSYDRDSTEAFF.

The chain carries TRBV5-1 and TRBJ2-5, with 12 bases identical to TRBD2. Germline CDR1 reads SGHRS; CDR2 reads YFSETQ. J gave up 4 bases and V 0 bases, and 7 bases lay outside the gene matches. The CDR3 consists of 17 residues. Here the CDR3 DNA reads TGCGCCAGCAGCTTGGAGTGGGCTAGCGGGAGGGGAGAGACCCAGTACTTC. This translates into CASSLEWASGRGETQYF. Looking up the rest from reference TRBV5-1 and TRBJ2-5 gives the full variable domain: KAGVTQTPRYLIKTRGQQVTLSCSPISGHRSVSWYQQTPGQGLQFLFEYFSETQRNKGNFPGRFSGRQFSNSRSEMNVSTLELGDSALYLCASSLEWASGRGETQYFGPGTRLLVL.

Here the CDR3 DNA reads TGTGCCAGCAGCCTCACCGCGAGTGGCGAGCAGTACTTC. This codes for CASSLTASGEQYF. V and J are TRBV11-2 and TRBJ2-7; no definite D call. The CDR3 is 13 amino acids. Trimming shortened V by 5 bases and J by 6 bases, and 14 bases separated the two germline ends. In germline, CDR1 is SGHAT, CDR2 FQNNGV.

The table lists this clone with a few counts. The V call is TRBV7-9, the J call TRBJ1-2; D is undetermined. The CDR3 spans 13 residues. Trimming left V 0 bases short and J 12 bases short, with 14 bases between. Per germline, CDR1 SEHNR and CDR2 FQNEAQ (reference sequence). The chain's CDR3 is CASSLASDLPHTF. Written as DNA, the CDR3 is TGTGCCAGCAGCTTAGCGTCAGACCTCCCCCACACCTTC.

The chain has TRBV7-9 and TRBJ1-5; no clear D gene. The CDR3 extends over 15 amino acids. The ends were cut back, 6 bases at V and 3 bases at J, with 15 bases in the middle. Looked up from germline, CDR1 is SEHNR and CDR2 is FQNEAQ (reference sequence). The CDR3 nucleotides are TGTGCCAGCAGTCCCGCGGGCGGAGACAATCAGCCCCAGCATTTT. This codes for CASSPAGGDNQPQHF.

This CDR3 reads CSVDAGQRTDTQYF. The CDR3 nucleotides are TGCAGCGTTGACGCGGGACAGCGCACAGATACGCAGTATTTT. The chain links TRBV29-1 to TRBJ2-3, with TRBD1 as a possible D gene (7 bases). The CDR3 totals 14 residues. The germline V gene encodes CDR1 SQVTM and CDR2 ANQGSEA. The ends were cut back, 3 bases at V and 1 base at J, with 11 bases in the middle.

This chain uses TRBV13 with TRBJ2-5, with D perhaps TRBD2 (5 bases). Germline V gene lookup returns CDR1 PRHDT and CDR2 FYEKMQ (reference sequence). CDR3 length: 15 amino acids. Trimming took 5 bases from V and 2 from J, leaving 15 bases between them. DNA for the CDR3: TGTGCCAGCAGCCCGCCGAGGGCTAGGCAAGAGACCCAGTACTTC. As protein: CASSPPRARQETQYF. The full variable domain, with the rest looked up from reference TRBV13 and TRBJ2-5, is AAGVIQSPRHLIKEKRETATLKCYPIPRHDTVYWYQQGPGQDPQFLISFYEKMQSDKGSIPDRFSAQQFSDYHSELNMSSLELGDSALYFCASSPPRARQETQYFGPGTRLLVL.

The V call is TRBV29-1, the J call TRBJ1-1, with 9 positions matching TRBD1. In germline, CDR1 is SQVTM, CDR2 ANQGSEA. Trimming removed 7 bases from V and 4 bases from J; junction bases left unmatched: 7. There are 13 residues in the CDR3. DNA for the CDR3: TGCAGCGCCCCGGGACAGGGCGGCACTGAAGCTTTCTTT. This codes for CSAPGQGGTEAFF.